These 26 T cell receptor beta chains share one sample of origin, sequenced in a study of tumor-infiltrating lymphocytes in primary liver carcinoma. Researchers drew blood RNA from unsorted whole blood and extracted germline DNA as well. The authors made TCR beta cDNA from 400 to 600 ng total RNA with a constant-region primer. Investigators got TCR beta libraries out of three nested multiplex PCR rounds, done with slightly modified ARM-PCR. The first two PCR rounds used TRBV1-TRBV30 primers with a Cbeta primer, approximately 10 cycles each. TCRdb reanalysed the multiplex PCR reads using MiXCR and keeps one entry per CDR3 protein. Of about 310,000 distinct CDR3 sequences in the sample, 50% to 75% were seen once. The sample was peripheral blood. These receptors were taken from a woman between 25 and 40 years old with primary liver carcinoma and hepatitis B virus infection.

Points on this clonotype: One junction end does not reproduce the germline sequence, and a read error may be involved. The chain recombines TRBV11-2 with TRBJ2-1; 11 nucleotides align to TRBD2. Germline CDR1 and CDR2: SGHAT and FQNNGV. The CDR3 loop spans 20 amino acids. Here the CDR3 DNA reads TGTGCCAGCAGCTCAGGACCCGGAACTAGCGGGAGTCGCTCCTACAATGAGAAGTTCTTC. Translation gives CASSSGPGTSGSRSYNEKFF. The complete variable domain, with remaining parts taken from reference TRBV11-2 and TRBJ2-1, reads EAGVAQSPRYKIIEKRQSVAFWCNPISGHATLYWYQQILGQGPKLLIQFQNNGVVDDSQLPKDRFSAERLKGVDSTLKIQPAKLEDSAVYLCASSSGPGTSGSRSYNEKFFGPGTRLTVL.

The V call is TRBV29-1, the J call TRBJ1-2; weak D call: TRBD1 (5 bases). Germline V lookup: CDR1 SQVTM, CDR2 ANQGSEA. V lost 0 bases to trimming and J lost 4 bases, with 15 bases between them. The CDR3 runs to 15 residues. The CDR3 bases are TGCAGCGTTGAAGACTTGCAGGGTAAGGGCTATGGCTACACCTTC. Amino acids: CSVEDLQGKGYGYTF. Full variable domain (rest looked up from reference TRBV29-1 and TRBJ1-2): SAVISQKPSRDICQRGTSLTIQCQVDSQVTMMFWYRQQPGQSLTLIATANQGSEATYESGFVIDKFPISRPNLTFSTLTVSNMSPEDSSIYLCSVEDLQGKGYGYTFGSGTRLTVV.

CDR3 coding DNA: TGTGCCAGCAGCTTGGCCGGAAATGATCCTTACGAGCAGTACTTC. Translated: CASSLAGNDPYEQYF. The J gene is TRBJ2-7, the V gene TRBV5-6, with D unclear. Germline values: CDR1 SGHDT, CDR2 YYEEEE. This CDR3 is built from 15 residues. V lost 0 bases, J lost 4 bases, and 14 bases lay in between.

This clonotype was detected once. The chain recombines TRBV11-2 with TRBJ2-1; the D gene is possibly TRBD1 (6 bases). There are 13 residues in the CDR3. With 9 bases removed from V and 9 bases from J, the gap between germline ends came to 18 bases. CDR1 is SGHAT and CDR2 is FQNNGV in the germline V gene. The CDR3 spells CARSLARGTEQFF. CDR3 DNA sequence: TGTGCCAGGAGCCTAGCCAGGGGTACTGAGCAGTTCTTC.

This clonotype appeared a few times. The genes are TRBV7-8 and TRBJ2-1, with a possible D match to TRBD2 (5 bases). CDR1 and CDR2 (germline): SGHVS, FQNEAQ. The V and J ends lost 11 bases and 6 bases respectively, with 11 bases between them. This CDR3 region has 11 residues. DNA of the CDR3: TGTGCCGTCCGGGGTCGCAATGAGCAGTTCTTC. It specifies CAVRGRNEQFF. Based on the CDR3 plus reference TRBV7-8 and TRBJ2-1, the full variable domain is GAGVSQSPRYKVAKRGQDVALRCDPISGHVSLFWYQQALGQGPEFLTYFQNEAQLDKSGLPSDRFFAERPEGSVSTLKIQRTQQEDSAVYLCAVRGRNEQFFGPGTRLTVL.

In its sample, this clonotype was seen once. The junction shows a germline mismatch at one end, possibly a read error. This sequence joins TRBV11-2 and TRBJ2-7; 12 bases are shared with TRBD2. Germline values: CDR1 SGHAT, CDR2 FQNNGV. There are 17 residues in the CDR3. CDR3 sequence: CASSPRLAGVISPEQYF. In DNA, the CDR3 is TGTGCCAGCAGCCCAAGACTAGCGGGAGTGATATCGCCCGAGCAATACTTC.

This clonotype was found once. One junction end disagrees with the germline gene, perhaps due to a read error. This sequence joins TRBV11-2 and TRBJ2-1, with D possibly TRBD2 on 5 matching bases. The CDR3 length is 15 residues. Looked up from germline, CDR1 is SGHAT and CDR2 is FQNNGV. The CDR3 region has the DNA TGTGCCAGCAGACGAGGGAAGAGCTCCTACCATGAGCAGTTCTTC. The encoded protein is CASRRGKSSYHEQFF.

Of note for this clonotype: Just one base apart from a much larger clone, this may be a read error. The rearrangement uses TRBV12-3 or TRBV12-4 and TRBJ1-5, with TRBD1 matching over 9 bases. The CDR3 runs 15 residues. The CDR3 reads CAGSFRGQGNQPQHF. The CDR3 nucleotides read TGTGCCGGCAGTTTCCGCGGACAGGGGAATCAGCCCCAGCATTTT.

In regard to this clonotype: A much larger clone differs from this one at a single base, so this may be a read error. The genes are TRBV29-1 and TRBJ1-2; D is ambiguous. The germline V gene encodes CDR1 SQVTM and CDR2 ANQGSEA. V lost 7 bases and J lost 1, with 10 bases in between. CDR3 length: 12 residues. CDR3 bases: TGCAGCGGGATGGATCTTAACTATGGCTACACCTTC. It specifies CSGMDLNYGYTF.

This chain connects TRBV7-8 to TRBJ1-2; D remains ambiguous. The V gene lost 1 base and the J gene lost 8 bases, with 11 bases spanning the gap. This CDR3 has 13 amino acids. In germline, CDR1 is SGHVS, CDR2 FQNEAQ. The CDR3 here is CASSLGTEVGYTF. In DNA form, the CDR3 reads TGTGCCAGCAGCTTAGGGACGGAAGTAGGCTACACCTTC.

For this clonotype: This clone may be a read error of a much larger clone one base away. The conserved phenylalanine or tryptophan is not found at the CDR3 terminus, so this likely reflects a read error. The rearrangement uses TRBV29-1 and TRBJ2-3; 9 bases fit TRBD1. J lost 7 bases, V lost 6 bases, and 11 bases had no gene match. This CDR3 comprises 14 residues. The germline gives CDR1 SQVTM, CDR2 ANQGSEA. Written as DNA, the CDR3 is TGCAGCGTGGATGAGACTACAGGGGGCAATACGCAGTATCTT. Translation gives CSVDETTGGNTQYL.

Points on this clonotype: Being one base from a much bigger clone, this may be a read error. The V call is TRBV6-2 or TRBV6-3, the J call TRBJ2-6; D tentatively reads TRBD1 or TRBD2 (6 bases each). Germline V CDR1 and CDR2: MNHEY, SVGEGT. There are 14 residues in the CDR3. CDR3 region: CARSLGGFANVLTF. In DNA form, the CDR3 reads TGTGCCAGGAGTTTGGGGGGCTTTGCCAACGTCCTGACTTTC.

The rearrangement joins TRBV30 to TRBJ2-3; 7 bases fit TRBD1. CDR3 size: 13 residues. Germline CDR1 reads GTSNPN; CDR2 reads SVGIG (reference sequence). V dropped 4 bases and J dropped 3; count of bases not matched to a gene: 4. The CDR3 protein is CAWNRGMTDTQYF. CDR3 coding DNA: TGTGCCTGGAACAGGGGCATGACAGATACGCAGTATTTT.

On this clonotype itself: Just one base apart from a much larger clone, this may be a read error. Without the conserved terminal phenylalanine or tryptophan, this CDR3 likely stems from a read error. The V call is TRBV12-3 or TRBV12-4, the J call TRBJ1-6; TRBD1 matches at 7 bases. J was trimmed by 9 bases and V by 6 bases; bases with no gene match: 11. The CDR3 extends over 15 amino acids. The CDR3 nucleotides are TGTGCCAGCAGCCGGGACAGCCGGCGAGGTTCACCCCTCCACTCT. This gives the protein CASSRDSRRGSPLHS.

Regarding this clonotype: The conserved phenylalanine or tryptophan is not found at the CDR3 terminus, so this likely reflects a read error. The chain recombines TRBV5-1 with TRBJ2-7; D unresolved. CDR1 and CDR2 from the germline V gene are SGHRS and YFSETQ. The CDR3 covers 12 residues. Between the trimmed V and J ends, which lost 2 bases and 6 bases, there was a span of 9 bases. CDR3 coding DNA: TGCGCCAGCAGCTTAGTAGTTTCCGAGCAGTACCTC. Encoded protein: CASSLVVSEQYL.

This clonotype was seen more than once but under ten times. This may come from a read error, since a much larger clone is one base off. The CDR3 DNA reads TGTACCAGCAGCCCAGTAGGACTAGCGGGCACCGGGGAGCTGTTTTTT. Amino acid sequence: CTSSPVGLAGTGELFF. J is TRBJ2-2 and V is TRBV11-3, with 11 bases that match TRBD2. Germline V gene data show CDR1 as SGHNT and CDR2 as YENEEA. There are 16 residues in the CDR3. Looking up the rest from reference TRBV11-3 and TRBJ2-2 gives the full variable domain: EAGVVQSPRYKIIEKKQPVAFWCNPISGHNTLYWYLQNLGQGPELLIRYENEEAVDDSQLPKDRFSAERLKGVDSTLKIQPAELGDSAVYLCTSSPVGLAGTGELFFGEGSRLTVL.

This clonotype was picked up many times. The rearrangement joins TRBV29-1 to TRBJ1-2; TRBD1 might be the D (6 bases). From germline, CDR1 is SQVTM and CDR2 ANQGSEA. The CDR3 extends over 13 amino acids. With 4 bases removed from V and 8 bases from J, the gap between germline ends came to 17 bases. The CDR3 region has the DNA TGCAGCGTTGCAATTACCGGGGGCGGAGGCTACACCTTC. It specifies CSVAITGGGGYTF.

The rearrangement joins TRBV6-1 to TRBJ2-1; D remains ambiguous. Trimming took 5 bases from V and 4 from J, leaving 18 bases between them. CDR1 and CDR2 (germline): MNHNS, SASEGT. This CDR3 spans 16 amino acids. CDR3 loop: CASSFDHQRVYNEQFF. Written as DNA, the CDR3 is TGTGCCAGCAGTTTTGACCATCAAAGGGTTTACAATGAGCAGTTCTTC.

As regards this clonotype: This may stem from a read error, because a much larger clone lies one nucleotide away. The gene calls are TRBV5-4 and TRBJ2-1; TRBD2 might be the D (6 bases). The CDR3 runs 14 residues. CDR1 is SGHNT, CDR2 YYREEE, per germline (reference sequence). The DNA for the CDR3 is TGTGCCGGCAGCTTCCCCGGGAGTGCTGATGAGCAGTTCTTC. Translated, it gives CAGSFPGSADEQFF.

Concerning this clonotype: This CDR3 is missing its conserved last phenylalanine or tryptophan, likely due to a read error. This chain uses TRBV4-3 with TRBJ2-1; TRBD2 might be the D (6 bases). Germline CDR1 and CDR2: LGHNA and YSLEER. Trimming cost V 3 bases and J 6 bases, with 18 bases left between them. This CDR3 region has 16 residues. CDR3 DNA sequence: TGCGCCAGCAGCCAGGATGCGGGAAGCTCTTGCAATGAGCAGTTCTTA. Its translation: CASSQDAGSSCNEQFL.

V gene TRBV6-5 combines with J gene TRBJ2-7, with 14 nucleotides matching TRBD2. The CDR3 runs to 18 residues. Germline V gene sequence: CDR1 MNHEY, CDR2 SVGAGI. V was pared by 6 bases and J by 6 bases, with 16 bases of the junction left unmatched. The CDR3 reads CASSTGTSGSFRMGEQYF. The CDR3 DNA follows: TGTGCCAGCAGCACCGGGACTAGCGGGAGTTTCCGTATGGGCGAGCAGTACTTC.

The CDR3 is CASSLSDSYEQYF. The CDR3 DNA sequence: TGTGCCAGCAGTTTATCGGACTCCTACGAGCAGTACTTC. V is TRBV6-5 and J is TRBJ2-7; no definite D call. CDR3 length: 13 amino acids. Germline loops: CDR1 MNHEY, CDR2 SVGAGI. Between the trimmed V and J ends, which lost 4 bases and 0 bases, there was a span of 7 bases.

The chain joins TRBV29-1 to TRBJ1-1, with D possibly matching TRBD1 (6 bases). This CDR3 comprises 14 residues. Germline V gene lookup returns CDR1 SQVTM and CDR2 ANQGSEA. The CDR3 loop reads CSARGAGWNTEAFF. The CDR3 DNA reads TGCAGTGCTAGGGGGGCTGGGTGGAACACTGAAGCTTTCTTT.

Remarks on this clonotype: A much more abundant neighbour one base away suggests this may be a read error. V is TRBV11-2 and J is TRBJ2-1; no definite D call. The CDR3 consists of 15 residues. Germline V lookup: CDR1 SGHAT, CDR2 FQNNGV. The V gene lost 7 bases and the J gene lost 5 bases, with 18 bases spanning the gap. CDR3 amino acids: CASIFTFGTHNEQFF. The CDR3 DNA follows: TGTGCCAGCATCTTTACATTCGGCACTCACAATGAGCAGTTCTTC.

In its sample, this clonotype was seen many times. The chain joins TRBV30 to TRBJ2-1; D is unclear. The CDR3 covers 14 residues. Looked up from germline, CDR1 is GTSNPN and CDR2 is SVGIG (reference sequence). V gave up 2 bases and J gave up 6 bases, with 14 bases separating them. CDR3 in DNA: TGTGCCTGGAGTCAGTCCTCAACTCTCAATGAGCAGTTCTTC. Its protein is CAWSQSSTLNEQFF.

Turning to this clonotype: At one of its ends the junction is not consistent with the germline gene, which may arise from a read error. The genes are TRBV29-1 and TRBJ2-7; 9 bases line up with TRBD1. The germline gives CDR1 SQVTM, CDR2 ANQGSEA. The CDR3 spans 11 residues. CDR3 in DNA: TGCAGCGCCGGGACAGGGTATGAGCAGTATTTC. It encodes CSAGTGYEQYF.